This T cell receptor (beta chain) stems from a study of T-cell reconstitution after alpha-beta-depleted transplantation in children. Study-level results: Expanded graft clones, several hundred of them, were reportedly the source of alpha-beta T cells about two months after transplant. T-cell numbers and diversity, one year after transplant, stemmed largely from T cells that were newly produced. From surviving recipient T cells and thymic progenitors came the high day-60 TCRbeta diversity observed in some patients.

Looked up from germline, CDR1 is SEHNR and CDR2 is FQNEAQ (reference sequence). There are 13 residues in the CDR3. Trimming took 9 bases from V and 3 from J, leaving 14 bases between them. This clonotype was seen more than once but under ten times. Its antigen is not known. The TCRbeta library was prepared with unique molecular identifiers. TCRdb reprocessed the PCR reads via MiXCR and lists one record per CDR3 protein. The sample shows 610,000 or so distinct CDR3 sequences, about a quarter of them seen only once. The source was PBMCs, collected before TCRalphabeta/CD19-depleted stem cell transplant. This chain uses TRBV7-9 with TRBJ1-2; D gene ambiguous. The source is a boy in the first two years of life with Wiskott-Aldrich syndrome, due to receive a stem cell transplant. CDR3 region: CASTRATHYGYTF. The CDR3 DNA sequence: TGTGCCAGTACGAGGGCAACGCACTATGGCTACACCTTC. The whole variable domain, remainder taken from reference TRBV7-9 and TRBJ1-2, is DTGVSQNPRHKITKRGQNVTFRCDPISEHNRLYWYRQTLGQGPEFLTYFQNEAQLEKSRLLSDRFSAERPKGSFSTLEIQRTEQGDSAMYLCASTRATHYGYTFGSGTRLTVV.